This TCR beta chain was found in a study of cytomegalovirus exposure and HLA in healthy donors. Overall study results and limits: The likely origin of a cluster of highly shared sequence variants was a sequencing artifact.

In regard to this clone: The antigen is undetermined.

Primers included in the PCR were 60 Vbeta and 13 Jbeta primers. Sequencing used immunoSEQ multiplex PCR; TCRdb keeps in-frame clones, though not all of them. The repertoire holds about 170,000 clones, with around four fifths as singletons. Sequencing was carried out using PBMCs. The TCR comes from a female donor in good health and CMV-seronegative.

In nucleotides, the CDR3 is TGTGCCAACAAAAACAAGACCCGAACAGGGAGTAGGTACGAGCAGTACTTC. Protein sequence: CANKNKTRTGSRYEQYF. The rearrangement links TRBV27 to TRBJ2-7; a weak D match, TRBD1 (6 bases). The CDR3 spans 17 residues. V was pared by 10 bases and J by 4 bases, with 29 bases between. The germline V gene has CDR1 MNHEY and CDR2 SMNVEV (reference sequence).